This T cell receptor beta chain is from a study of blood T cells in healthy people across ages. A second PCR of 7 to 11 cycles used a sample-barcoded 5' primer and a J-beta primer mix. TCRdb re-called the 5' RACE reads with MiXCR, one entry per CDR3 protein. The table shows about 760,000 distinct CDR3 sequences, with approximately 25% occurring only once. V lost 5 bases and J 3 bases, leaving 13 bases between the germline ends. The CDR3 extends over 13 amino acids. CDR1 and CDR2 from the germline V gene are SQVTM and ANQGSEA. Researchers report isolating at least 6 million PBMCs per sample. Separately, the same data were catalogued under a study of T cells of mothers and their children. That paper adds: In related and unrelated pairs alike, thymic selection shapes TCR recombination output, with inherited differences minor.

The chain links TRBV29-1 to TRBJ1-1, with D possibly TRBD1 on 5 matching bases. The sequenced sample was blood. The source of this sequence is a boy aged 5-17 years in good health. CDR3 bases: TGCAGCGTTCGGAGGGACGCGGACACTGAAGCTTTCTTT. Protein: CSVRRDADTEAFF.